The present T cell receptor beta chain was sequenced within a study of cytomegalovirus exposure and HLA in healthy donors. Germline V gene lookup returns CDR1 MGHDK and CDR2 SYGVNS. Trimming stripped 4 bases from V and 1 base from J, with 10 bases between. There are 14 residues in the CDR3. Sequenced by immunoSEQ multiplex PCR; TCRdb stores in-frame clones only, minus some. The data hold approximately 270,000 clones, with nearly 90% observed a single time. General study points: That first-cohort TCR clusters tended to co-occur in the 120 or so validation repertoires was found in a later analysis.

Remarks on this clone: Its antigen is still unknown.

V gene TRBV25-1 combines with J gene TRBJ1-1; D is uncertain. Material for sequencing was PBMCs. This clonotype was obtained from a woman aged 18-30 years in good health and CMV-seronegative. CDR3 sequence (DNA): TGTGCCAGCAGTGGCCTAGACGGGAACACTGAAGCTTTCTTT. This codes for CASSGLDGNTEAFF.